This is a list of T cell receptor beta chains from one sample in a study of cytomegalovirus exposure and HLA in healthy donors. Some clones are missing from TCRdb's copy, which holds only in-frame ones; the method was immunoSEQ multiplex PCR. The sample includes about 360,000 clones, approximately 90% of them seen just once. Sequencing was done on a sample of PBMCs. These receptors originate from a woman between 18 and 29 years old in good health and CMV-seronegative. CDR3s leave out the opening cysteine and the closing phenylalanine or tryptophan.

v_call cdr3_aa
TRBV14 ASSHDRDSFSTNEKLF
TRBV5-1 ASSSRRILQGGDYEQY
TRBV19 ASSILANTGELF
TRBV7-9 ASSLGSGRGTYEQY
TRBV28 ASSLGQGERKLF
TRBV7-9 ASSLFPGELRTNEKLF
TRBV19 ASSRGTGSYSYEQY
TRBV7-9 ASSSGLAGWVQETQY
TRBV4-1 ASSPYTSTSGTSLGGTDTQY
TRBV25-1 ASSEYGSPGGKQY
TRBV6-4 ASSTKSLQGSYGYT
TRBV7-9 ASSYYQTRLYNEQF
TRBV9 ASSARGLGETQY
TRBV15 ATSMSRGGNQPQH
TRBV28 ASNPSGNQPQH
TRBV29-1 SVWRRGTSGINPSTDTQY
TRBV5-5 ASSLVRDRGYEQY